Listed here is a single T cell receptor beta chain. What this receptor recognizes is not known. Nothing much larger sits one base from this clone, and base qualities are not available. The source of the sample is a study of blood T cell repertoires in COVID-19 (dated by TCRdb to the early 2020s). Notes on the research overall: Collaborator samples came from the United States, Italy and Spain and covered acute and convalescent phases of COVID-19. The material from the prospective study consisted of cDNA or gDNA derived from T cells, B-cell-depleted T cells, or PBMCs. Deeply sampled blood TCRbeta repertoires from subjects exposed to, actively infected with, or recovered from COVID-19 were included in the dataset. A freely available public database, intended as a resource for researchers studying the immune response to SARS-CoV-2, is where the repertoires were released. The samples were drawn from two sources: the first 160 participants of the ongoing ImmuneRACE study, and 1,200 or so subjects contributed by 6 global collaborators. A de-identified subject ID, COVID-19 status, age in years and sex were almost always included in the sample metadata. Where HLA class I and class II types were available, the types were taken from metadata supplied by the sample provider, not from assay-based typing. The paper as a whole reports these results and caveats: How much clinical and demographic metadata was included differed by source and by participant, and the metadata was provided uncurated.

The germline V gene (reference sequence) yields LNHDA for CDR1 and SQIVND for CDR2. After removal of 9 bases from V and 4 bases from J, the junction retains 9 bases not matched to a gene. Spanning cysteine to phenylalanine, the CDR3 consists of 14 amino acids. CDR3 DNA is the only sequence kept; it has 42 bases, read in frame from the first base. Collaborating institutions collected whole blood in K2EDTA tubes following their own protocols. For TCRbeta analysis, collaborator samples were shipped as frozen whole blood, as isolated PBMCs, or as DNA extracted from either sample type. TCRbeta CDR3 regions were amplified from genomic DNA by means of the immunoSEQ Assay, a bias-controlled multiplex PCR. As for the authors' bioinformatics: Nucleated cell counts per sample were estimated from amplification of reference gene primers within the assay. To quantify the absolute abundance of each unique TCRbeta CDR3 rearrangement, sequence reads were collapsed and filtered. For each sample, productive Simpson clonality was calculated as the square root of Simpson's diversity index over productive rearrangements. TCRdb retrieved this table from immuneACCESS and kept in-frame rearrangements only. Not all clones are present; in checked studies, unresolved V genes account for under half, and no reason is known for the remainder. The V and J calls and clone size were taken over from that table, and D and trimming were inferred from the DNA. This sample has about 24,000 clones in its table, and about 89% of those were observed once. Approximately 5% of the sample lies in the top ten.

The rearrangement combines TRBV19 with TRBJ1-3; 7 middle bases align to TRBD1. The sequencing input was peripheral blood. This TCR came from a middle-aged man with active COVID-19. At the DNA level, the sequence is TGTGCCAGCAAGGGACAGCGAGAGGGAAACACCATATATTTT. This sequence encodes CASKGQREGNTIYF. Here the CDR3 is joined to the reference TRBV19 and TRBJ1-3 genes, and the full variable domain is: DGGITQSPKYLFRKEGQNVTLSCEQNLNHDAMYWYRQDPGQGLRLIYYSQIVNDFQKGDIAEGYSVSREKKESFPLTVTSAQKNPTAFYLCASKGQREGNTIYFGEGSWLTVV.